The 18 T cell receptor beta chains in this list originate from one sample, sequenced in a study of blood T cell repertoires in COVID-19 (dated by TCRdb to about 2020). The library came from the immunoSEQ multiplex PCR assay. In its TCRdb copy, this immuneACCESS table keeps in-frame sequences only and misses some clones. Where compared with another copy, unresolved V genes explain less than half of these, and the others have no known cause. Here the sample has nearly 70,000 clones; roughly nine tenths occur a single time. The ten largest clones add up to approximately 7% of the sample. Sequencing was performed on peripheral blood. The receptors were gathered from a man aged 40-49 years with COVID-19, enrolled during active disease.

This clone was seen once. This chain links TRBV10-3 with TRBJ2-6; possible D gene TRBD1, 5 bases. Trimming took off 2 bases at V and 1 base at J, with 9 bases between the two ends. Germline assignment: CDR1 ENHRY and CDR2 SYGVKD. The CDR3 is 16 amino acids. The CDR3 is CAISEDSLSGANVLTF. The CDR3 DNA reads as TGTGCCATCAGTGAGGACAGTCTATCTGGGGCCAACGTCCTGACTTTC.

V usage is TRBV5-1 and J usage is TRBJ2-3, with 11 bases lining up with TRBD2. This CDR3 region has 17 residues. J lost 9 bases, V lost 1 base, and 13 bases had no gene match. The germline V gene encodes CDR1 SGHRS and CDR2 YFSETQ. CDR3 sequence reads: CASSLWASGGILPTQYF. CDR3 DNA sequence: TGCGCCAGCAGCTTGTGGGCTAGCGGGGGGATCCTTCCGACGCAGTATTTT. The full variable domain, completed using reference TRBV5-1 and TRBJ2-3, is KAGVTQTPRYLIKTRGQQVTLSCSPISGHRSVSWYQQTPGQGLQFLFEYFSETQRNKGNFPGRFSGRQFSNSRSEMNVSTLELGDSALYLCASSLWASGGILPTQYFGPGTRLTVL.

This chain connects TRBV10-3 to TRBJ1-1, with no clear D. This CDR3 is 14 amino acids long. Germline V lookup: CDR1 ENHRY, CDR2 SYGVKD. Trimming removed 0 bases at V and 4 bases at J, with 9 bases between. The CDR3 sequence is CAISESPGTTEAFF. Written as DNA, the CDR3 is TGTGCCATCAGTGAGTCGCCGGGAACCACTGAAGCTTTCTTT.

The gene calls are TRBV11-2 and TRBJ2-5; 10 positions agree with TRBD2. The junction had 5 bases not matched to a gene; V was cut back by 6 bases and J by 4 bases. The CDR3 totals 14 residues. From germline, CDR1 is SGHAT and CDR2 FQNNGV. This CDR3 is CASREAGGGETQYF. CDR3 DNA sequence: TGTGCCAGCAGGGAAGCGGGGGGGGGAGAGACCCAGTACTTC.

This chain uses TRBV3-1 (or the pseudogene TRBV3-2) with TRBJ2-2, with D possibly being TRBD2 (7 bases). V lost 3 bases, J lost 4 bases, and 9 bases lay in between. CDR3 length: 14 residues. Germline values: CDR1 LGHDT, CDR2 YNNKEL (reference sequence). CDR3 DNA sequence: TGTGCCAGCAGCCAGGGGGGGCGCACCGGGGAGCTGTTTTTT. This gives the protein CASSQGGRTGELFF.

The CDR3 here is CASSLTQEETQYF. The CDR3 DNA is TGTGCCAGCAGCTTAACGCAGGAAGAGACCCAGTACTTC. The J gene is TRBJ2-5, the V gene TRBV7-2; D gene ambiguous. The CDR3 consists of 13 residues. Trimming removed 2 bases from V and 3 bases from J, with 7 bases in between. Germline CDR1 is SGHTA and CDR2 is FQGNSA.

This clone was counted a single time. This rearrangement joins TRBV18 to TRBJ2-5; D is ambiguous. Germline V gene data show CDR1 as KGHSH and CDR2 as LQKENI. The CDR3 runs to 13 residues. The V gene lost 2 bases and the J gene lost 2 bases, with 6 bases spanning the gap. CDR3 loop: CASSPGQQETQYF. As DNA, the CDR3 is TGTGCCAGCTCACCAGGGCAGCAAGAGACCCAGTACTTC.

Here the CDR3 reads CASGRTGANSYEQYF. The CDR3 nucleotides are TGTGCCAGCGGCAGGACAGGGGCTAACTCCTACGAGCAGTACTTC. The chain carries TRBV7-9 and TRBJ2-7, with TRBD1 matching 9 bases. J gave up 0 bases and V 8 bases, and 8 bases lay outside the gene matches. CDR3 size: 15 residues. CDR1 SEHNR and CDR2 FQNEAQ come from the germline V gene (reference sequence).

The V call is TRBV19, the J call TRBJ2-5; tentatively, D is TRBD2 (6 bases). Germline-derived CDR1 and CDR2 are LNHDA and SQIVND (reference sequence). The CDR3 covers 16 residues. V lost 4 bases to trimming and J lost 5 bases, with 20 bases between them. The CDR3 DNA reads TGTGCCAGTAGTAGAGGGGACTCCGGTATCGGGGAGACCCAGTACTTC. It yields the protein CASSRGDSGIGETQYF.

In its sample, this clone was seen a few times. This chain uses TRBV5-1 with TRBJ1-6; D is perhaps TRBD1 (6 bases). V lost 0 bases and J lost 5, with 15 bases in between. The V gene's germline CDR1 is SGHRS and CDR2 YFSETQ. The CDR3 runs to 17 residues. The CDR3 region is CASSLAPTGTNNSPLHF. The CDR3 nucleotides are TGCGCCAGCAGCTTGGCTCCTACAGGGACTAATAATTCACCCCTCCACTTT.

The CDR3 reads CASSRTGSGGVVIGETQYF. The CDR3 nucleotides read TGTGCCAGCAGCCGGACGGGGAGCGGGGGGGTAGTAATAGGAGAGACCCAGTACTTC. The V gene is TRBV3-1 (or the pseudogene TRBV3-2), the J gene TRBJ2-5, with 10 bases aligning to TRBD2. This CDR3 region has 19 residues. After removal of 4 bases from V and 4 bases from J, the junction contained 18 bases not matched to a gene. CDR1 and CDR2 from the germline V gene are LGHDT and YNNKEL (reference sequence).

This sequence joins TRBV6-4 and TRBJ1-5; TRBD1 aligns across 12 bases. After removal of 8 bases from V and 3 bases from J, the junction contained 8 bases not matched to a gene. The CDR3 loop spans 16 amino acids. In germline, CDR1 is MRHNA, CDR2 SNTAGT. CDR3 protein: CASRDRGPIYNQPQHF. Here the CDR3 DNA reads TGTGCCAGCCGGGACAGGGGGCCGATCTACAATCAGCCCCAGCATTTT.

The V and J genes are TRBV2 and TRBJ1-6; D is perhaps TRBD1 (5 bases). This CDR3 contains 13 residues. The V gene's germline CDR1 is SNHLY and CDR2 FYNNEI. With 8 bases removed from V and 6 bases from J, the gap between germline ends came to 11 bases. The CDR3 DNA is TGTGCCAGCTCGGCAGGGTTTAATTCACCCCTCCACTTT. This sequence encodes CASSAGFNSPLHF.

The chain's CDR3 is CASSPGGGRSRQQFF. The DNA of the CDR3 is TGTGCCAGCTCACCAGGGGGGGGCCGGAGTAGGCAGCAGTTCTTC. The chain uses TRBV18 and TRBJ2-1, with D perhaps TRBD2 (7 bases). Germline values: CDR1 KGHSH, CDR2 LQKENI. V was trimmed by 2 bases and J by 11 bases, leaving 19 bases between them. This CDR3 comprises 15 residues.

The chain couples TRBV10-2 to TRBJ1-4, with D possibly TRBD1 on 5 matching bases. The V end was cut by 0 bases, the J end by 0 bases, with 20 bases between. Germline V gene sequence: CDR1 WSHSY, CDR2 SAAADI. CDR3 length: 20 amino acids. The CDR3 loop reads CASSESIGASSRATNEKLFF. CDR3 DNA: TGCGCCAGCAGTGAGTCGATAGGGGCTTCAAGCCGTGCAACTAATGAAAAACTGTTTTTT.

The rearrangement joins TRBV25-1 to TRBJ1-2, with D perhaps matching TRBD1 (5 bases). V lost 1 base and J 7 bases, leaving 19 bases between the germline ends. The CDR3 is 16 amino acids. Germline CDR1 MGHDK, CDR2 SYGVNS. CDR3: CASSESPVTGLSGYTF. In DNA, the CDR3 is TGTGCCAGCAGTGAATCTCCCGTTACAGGTCTGTCTGGCTACACCTTC.

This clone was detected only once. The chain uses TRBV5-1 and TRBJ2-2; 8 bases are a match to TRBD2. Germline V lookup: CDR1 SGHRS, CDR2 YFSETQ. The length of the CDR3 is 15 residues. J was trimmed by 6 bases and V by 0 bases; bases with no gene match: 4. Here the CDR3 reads CASSLVATSAGELFF. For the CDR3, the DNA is TGCGCCAGCAGCTTGGTAGCGACTAGCGCCGGGGAGCTGTTTTTT.

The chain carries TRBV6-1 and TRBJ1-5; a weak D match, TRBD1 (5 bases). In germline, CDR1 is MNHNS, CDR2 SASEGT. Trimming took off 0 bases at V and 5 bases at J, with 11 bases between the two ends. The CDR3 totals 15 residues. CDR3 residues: CASSEALGGDQPQHF. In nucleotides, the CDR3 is TGTGCCAGCAGTGAAGCGTTGGGAGGGGATCAGCCCCAGCATTTT.